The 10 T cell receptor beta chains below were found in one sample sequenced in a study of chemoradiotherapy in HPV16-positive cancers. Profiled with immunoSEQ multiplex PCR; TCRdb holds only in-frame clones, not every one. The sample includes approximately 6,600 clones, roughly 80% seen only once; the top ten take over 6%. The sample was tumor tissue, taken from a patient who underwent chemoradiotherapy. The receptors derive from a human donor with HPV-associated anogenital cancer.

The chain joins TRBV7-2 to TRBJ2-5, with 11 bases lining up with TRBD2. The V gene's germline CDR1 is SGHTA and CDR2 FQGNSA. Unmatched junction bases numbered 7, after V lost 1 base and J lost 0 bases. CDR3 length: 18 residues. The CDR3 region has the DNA TGTGCCAGCAGCTTAGTTTTAGCGGGAGGGCCGGACCAAGAGACCCAGTACTTC. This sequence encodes CASSLVLAGGPDQETQYF.

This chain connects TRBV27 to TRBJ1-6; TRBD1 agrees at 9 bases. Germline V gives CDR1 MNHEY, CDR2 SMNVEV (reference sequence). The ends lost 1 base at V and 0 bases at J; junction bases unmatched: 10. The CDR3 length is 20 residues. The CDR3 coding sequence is TGTGCCAGCAGTTTATTTTTTAGGGGACAGGGCAGCTCCTATAATTCACCCCTCCACTTT. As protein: CASSLFFRGQGSSYNSPLHF.

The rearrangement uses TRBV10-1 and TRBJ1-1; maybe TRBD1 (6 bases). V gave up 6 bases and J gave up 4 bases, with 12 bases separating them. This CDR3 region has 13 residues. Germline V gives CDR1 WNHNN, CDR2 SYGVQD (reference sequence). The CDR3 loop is CASRREQGTEAFF. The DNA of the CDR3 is TGCGCCAGCAGAAGAGAACAGGGCACTGAAGCTTTCTTT.

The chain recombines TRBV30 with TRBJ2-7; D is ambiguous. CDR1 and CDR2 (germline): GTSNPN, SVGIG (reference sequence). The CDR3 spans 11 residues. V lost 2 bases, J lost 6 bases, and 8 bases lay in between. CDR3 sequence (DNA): TGTGCCTGGAGTTCCGGGCCCGAGCAGTACTTC. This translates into CAWSSGPEQYF.

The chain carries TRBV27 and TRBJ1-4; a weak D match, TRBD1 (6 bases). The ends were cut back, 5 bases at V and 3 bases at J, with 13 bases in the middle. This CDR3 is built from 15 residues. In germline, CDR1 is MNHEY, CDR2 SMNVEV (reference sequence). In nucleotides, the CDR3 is TGTGCCAGCAGTATAACAGGGCCGCCTAATGAAAAACTGTTTTTT. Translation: CASSITGPPNEKLFF. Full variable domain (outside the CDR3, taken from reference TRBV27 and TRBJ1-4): EAQVTQNPRYLITVTGKKLTVTCSQNMNHEYMSWYRQDPGLGLRQIYYSMNVEVTDKGDVPEGYKVSRKEKRNFPLILESPSPNQTSLYFCASSITGPPNEKLFFGSGTQLSVL.

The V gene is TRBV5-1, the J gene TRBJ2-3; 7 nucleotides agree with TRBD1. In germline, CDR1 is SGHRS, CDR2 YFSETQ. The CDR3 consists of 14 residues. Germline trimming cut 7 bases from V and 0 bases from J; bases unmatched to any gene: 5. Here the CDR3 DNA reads TGCGCCAGCTCCTGGGGACAGAGCACAGATACGCAGTATTTT. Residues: CASSWGQSTDTQYF.

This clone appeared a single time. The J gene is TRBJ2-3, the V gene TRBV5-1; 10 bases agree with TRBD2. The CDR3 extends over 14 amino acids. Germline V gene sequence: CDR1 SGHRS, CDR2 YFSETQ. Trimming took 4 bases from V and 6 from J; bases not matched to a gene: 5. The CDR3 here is CASSRRAGGDTQYF. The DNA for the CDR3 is TGCGCCAGCAGCCGGCGAGCGGGGGGGGATACGCAGTATTTT.

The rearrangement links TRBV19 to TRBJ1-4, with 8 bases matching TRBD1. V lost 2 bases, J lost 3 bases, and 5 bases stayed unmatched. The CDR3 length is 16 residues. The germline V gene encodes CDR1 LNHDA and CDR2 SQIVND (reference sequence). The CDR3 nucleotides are TGTGCCAGTAGTATACGACAGGGGTACGCTAATGAAAAACTGTTTTTT. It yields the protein CASSIRQGYANEKLFF.

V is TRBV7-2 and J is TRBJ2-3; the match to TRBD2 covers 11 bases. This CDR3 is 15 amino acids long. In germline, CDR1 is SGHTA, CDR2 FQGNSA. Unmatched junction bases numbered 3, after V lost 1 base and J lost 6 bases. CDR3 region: CASSLVAGGPDTQYF. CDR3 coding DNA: TGTGCCAGCAGCTTAGTAGCGGGGGGGCCGGATACGCAGTATTTT.

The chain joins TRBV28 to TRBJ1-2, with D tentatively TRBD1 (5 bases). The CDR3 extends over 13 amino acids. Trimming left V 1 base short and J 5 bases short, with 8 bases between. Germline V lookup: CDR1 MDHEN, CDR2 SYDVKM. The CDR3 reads CASSLSGKYGYTF. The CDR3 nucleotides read TGTGCCAGCAGTTTATCAGGGAAATATGGCTACACCTTC.